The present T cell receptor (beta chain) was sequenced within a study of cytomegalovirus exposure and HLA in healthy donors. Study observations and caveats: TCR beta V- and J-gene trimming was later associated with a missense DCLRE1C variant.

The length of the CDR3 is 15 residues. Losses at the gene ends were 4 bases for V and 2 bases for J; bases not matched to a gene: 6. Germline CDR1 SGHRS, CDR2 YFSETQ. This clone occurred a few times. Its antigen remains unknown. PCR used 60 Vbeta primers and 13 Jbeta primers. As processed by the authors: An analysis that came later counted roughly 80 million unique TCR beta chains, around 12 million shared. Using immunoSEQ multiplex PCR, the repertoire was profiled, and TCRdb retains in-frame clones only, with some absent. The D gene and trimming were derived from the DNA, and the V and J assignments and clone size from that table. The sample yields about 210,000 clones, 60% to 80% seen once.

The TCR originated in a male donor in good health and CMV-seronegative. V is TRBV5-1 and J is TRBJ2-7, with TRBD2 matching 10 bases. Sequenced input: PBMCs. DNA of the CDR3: TGCGCCAGCAGCCCTGGTGGACTAGCGGCCTACGAGCAGTACTTC. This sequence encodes CASSPGGLAAYEQYF.